These 4 T cell receptor beta chains came from one sample sequenced in a study of T cells in Graves' hyperthyroidism and ophthalmopathy. TCR beta CDR3 sequences were amplified from RNA transcripts. Researchers ran a first-round RT-PCR on the TCR CDR3 using the HTBI primer set. Via MiXCR, TCRdb re-called the multiplex PCR reads, giving one row per CDR3 protein. This repertoire shows about 260,000 distinct CDR3 sequences, over 15% found once; its top ten account for about 29%. Sample: blood. These receptors were obtained from a woman between 18 and 30 years old with Graves' ophthalmopathy.

The table lists this clonotype with many counts. The V gene is TRBV7-3, the J gene TRBJ2-7; D possibly uses TRBD1 or TRBD2 (6 bases each). CDR3 size: 13 residues. V lost 5 bases and J 5 bases, leaving 13 bases between the germline ends. Germline lookup yields CDR1 SGHTA and CDR2 FQGTGA. CDR3 DNA sequence: TGTGCCAGCAGCCGGGGGCGGGACAACGAGCAGTACTTC. Translated: CASSRGRDNEQYF.

Ten or more counts support this clonotype. The V and J genes are TRBV29-1 and TRBJ2-7; the D is unclear. CDR3 length: 13 residues. V was clipped by 6 bases and J by 3 bases, with 15 bases between them. Germline-derived CDR1 and CDR2 are SQVTM and ANQGSEA. The CDR3 region is CSVEPLAGYEQYF. The CDR3 bases are TGCAGCGTCGAACCGCTCGCTGGCTACGAGCAGTACTTC.

This clonotype showed up many times. V usage is TRBV20-1 and J usage is TRBJ2-5; 7 bases are a match to TRBD2. Trimming removed 0 bases from V and 5 bases from J; junction bases left unmatched: 9. Per germline, CDR1 DFQATT and CDR2 SNEGSKA (reference sequence). The CDR3 extends over 15 amino acids. The CDR3 region is CSARDPLGLVETQYF. The CDR3 DNA is TGCAGTGCTAGAGATCCCCTAGGACTAGTCGAGACCCAGTACTTC.

This clonotype was found many times. This sequence joins TRBV27 and TRBJ2-2; no clear D. Germline V lookup: CDR1 MNHEY, CDR2 SMNVEV (reference sequence). Trimming stripped 5 bases from V and 0 bases from J, with 13 bases between. This CDR3 comprises 16 residues. The CDR3 DNA reads as TGTGCCAGCAGTCAGACCCAGGTTGCGAACACCGGGGAGCTGTTTTTT. Translation gives CASSQTQVANTGELFF.